These 22 T cell receptor beta chains share one sample of origin, sequenced in a study of cytomegalovirus exposure and HLA in healthy donors. PCR involved 60 Vbeta and 13 Jbeta primers. The assay was immunoSEQ multiplex PCR, and TCRdb's table has in-frame clones only and misses some. This sample has roughly 160,000 clones; roughly three quarters occur once, and the top ten carry 3% to 3.5%. Sequencing was carried out using PBMCs. Receptors originate from a woman aged 45-65 years in good health and CMV-seropositive.

The CDR3 DNA reads TGTGCCAGCAGTTTCCTAACGGGGAGAGACCAAGAGACCCAGTACTTC. It translates to CASSFLTGRDQETQYF. The rearrangement joins TRBV28 to TRBJ2-5, with D maybe TRBD2 (5 bases). CDR3 length equals 16 residues. V was trimmed by 3 bases and J by 0 bases, leaving 14 bases between them. Germline V gene data show CDR1 as MDHEN and CDR2 as SYDVKM.

J is TRBJ2-1 and V is TRBV7-2; 9 bases map to TRBD2. Germline loops: CDR1 SGHTA, CDR2 FQGNSA. The CDR3 has 16 amino acids. V shed 1 base, J shed 3 bases, and the junction held 4 bases outside the gene matches. CDR3 coding DNA: TGTGCCAGCAGCTTAGAAGGCGGGAGGGGCTACAATGAGCAGTTCTTC. Translation gives CASSLEGGRGYNEQFF.

This sequence joins TRBV10-3 and TRBJ2-7, with D possibly matching TRBD2 (5 bases). CDR1 is ENHRY and CDR2 is SYGVKD in the germline V gene. The CDR3 covers 14 residues. V gave up 7 bases and J gave up 0 bases, with 13 bases separating them. This chain's CDR3 is CAITPGEGSYEQYF. CDR3 in DNA: TGTGCCATCACTCCCGGAGAGGGCTCCTACGAGCAGTACTTC.

This chain joins TRBV6-5 and TRBJ2-2; D perhaps matches TRBD2 (5 bases). The CDR3 totals 16 residues. Germline values: CDR1 MNHEY, CDR2 SVGAGI. V dropped 2 bases and J dropped 4 bases, with 14 bases sitting between them. The CDR3 here is CASSYTGLAGTGELFF. DNA of the CDR3: TGTGCCAGCAGTTACACCGGACTGGCCGGCACCGGGGAGCTGTTTTTT.

This chain connects TRBV7-9 to TRBJ1-2; possibly TRBD1 for D (5 bases). Trimming cost V 5 bases and J 6 bases, with 13 bases left between them. Germline values: CDR1 SEHNR, CDR2 FQNEAQ (reference sequence). This CDR3 is 13 amino acids long. The CDR3 spells CASSPRGSHGYTF. The CDR3 region has the DNA TGTGCCAGCAGCCCTCGGGGGTCCCATGGCTACACCTTC.

V usage is TRBV5-4 and J usage is TRBJ1-6, with D possibly being TRBD1 (6 bases). The CDR3 covers 14 residues. The germline gives CDR1 SGHNT, CDR2 YYREEE (reference sequence). V was cut by 4 bases and J by 10 bases, with 15 bases left in between. CDR3 bases: TGTGCCAGCAGCCTCCCGGGACATTCATCACCCCTCCACTTT. Its protein is CASSLPGHSSPLHF.

This rearrangement joins TRBV10-1 to TRBJ1-5, with D unresolved. Germline CDR1 reads WNHNN; CDR2 reads SYGVQD (reference sequence). This CDR3 is built from 14 residues. Trimming took off 5 bases at V and 6 bases at J, with 14 bases between the two ends. CDR3 nucleotides: TGCGCCAGCAGTCCTTCCGGGAACGGTCAGCCCCAGCATTTT. It translates to CASSPSGNGQPQHF.

J is TRBJ1-2 and V is TRBV27; TRBD1 matches at 8 bases. J was trimmed by 5 bases and V by 6 bases; bases with no gene match: 5. Germline V CDR1 and CDR2: MNHEY, SMNVEV (reference sequence). The CDR3 is 13 residues long. DNA for the CDR3: TGTGCCAGCAGGGTGGACAGGGATTATGGCTACACCTTC. It yields the protein CASRVDRDYGYTF.

The gene calls are TRBV5-1 and TRBJ1-2; D possibly corresponds to TRBD1 (6 bases). The V and J ends lost 2 bases and 5 bases respectively, with 13 bases between them. CDR3 size: 14 residues. Germline V gene data show CDR1 as SGHRS and CDR2 as YFSETQ. CDR3 nucleotide sequence: TGCGCCAGCAGCTTTATGGACAGAACTTATGGCTACACCTTC. It encodes CASSFMDRTYGYTF. Complete variable domain (other parts from reference TRBV5-1 and TRBJ1-2): KAGVTQTPRYLIKTRGQQVTLSCSPISGHRSVSWYQQTPGQGLQFLFEYFSETQRNKGNFPGRFSGRQFSNSRSEMNVSTLELGDSALYLCASSFMDRTYGYTFGSGTRLTVV.

This rearrangement joins TRBV7-8 to TRBJ2-5; no clear D. Trimming left V 2 bases short and J 1 base short, with 17 bases between. Looked up from germline, CDR1 is SGHVS and CDR2 is FQNEAQ. The CDR3 spans 17 residues. CDR3 nucleotide sequence: TGTGCCAGCAGCTTATTACGGGTGTTACTTGGCCAAGAGACCCAGTACTTC. This sequence encodes CASSLLRVLLGQETQYF. Full variable domain (remainder filled in from reference TRBV7-8 and TRBJ2-5): GAGVSQSPRYKVAKRGQDVALRCDPISGHVSLFWYQQALGQGPEFLTYFQNEAQLDKSGLPSDRFFAERPEGSVSTLKIQRTQQEDSAVYLCASSLLRVLLGQETQYFGPGTRLLVL.

This chain joins TRBV4-3 and TRBJ1-1; D is unclear. From germline, CDR1 is LGHNA and CDR2 YSLEER. There are 11 residues in the CDR3. V dropped 8 bases and J dropped 2 bases, with 6 bases sitting between them. CDR3 protein: CASSRNTEAFF. The CDR3 coding sequence is TGCGCCAGCTCGCGAAACACTGAAGCTTTCTTT.

Comments on this clone: At one end, the junction sequence differs from germline, possibly due to a read error. The CDR3 sequence: CASSSTRGVGLVF. As DNA, the CDR3 is TGTGCCAGCAGCTCAACCCGCGGGGTTGGCCTCGTTTTT. This rearrangement joins TRBV5-6 to TRBJ2-2, with D possibly TRBD2 on 6 matching bases. Per the germline V gene, CDR1 is SGHDT and CDR2 is YYEEEE. The CDR3 length is 13 residues.

This clone was seen only once. The chain recombines TRBV14 with TRBJ2-5; TRBD1 might be the D (6 bases). Germline values: CDR1 SGHDN, CDR2 FVKESK. The length of the CDR3 is 14 residues. V was clipped by 1 base and J by 2 bases, with 8 bases between them. CDR3 bases: TGTGCCAGCAGCCAAGCCCAGGGGCAAGAGACCCAGTACTTC. It is translated as CASSQAQGQETQYF. The full variable domain, completed using reference TRBV14 and TRBJ2-5, is EAGVTQFPSHSVIEKGQTVTLRCDPISGHDNLYWYRRVMGKEIKFLLHFVKESKQDESGMPNNRFLAERTGGTYSTLKVQPAELEDSGVYFCASSQAQGQETQYFGPGTRLLVL.

In this sample, this clone turned up once. The chain couples TRBV29-1 to TRBJ2-5; tentative D call: TRBD1 (6 bases). The CDR3 is 17 residues long. V was trimmed by 1 base and J by 0 bases, leaving 18 bases between them. From germline, CDR1 is SQVTM and CDR2 ANQGSEA. In DNA form, the CDR3 reads TGCAGCGTTGAAGCAGGGGTGAATGTCCTGTACCAAGAGACCCAGTACTTC. Its translation: CSVEAGVNVLYQETQYF.

This clone was seen once. V is TRBV7-6 and J is TRBJ1-5; 7 positions agree with TRBD1. This CDR3 has 15 amino acids. V lost 0 bases to trimming and J lost 4 bases; unmatched junction nucleotides: 3. Germline V gene data show CDR1 as SGHVS and CDR2 as FNYEAQ. The CDR3 loop reads CASSLAAGGNQPQHF. The CDR3 bases are TGTGCCAGCAGCTTAGCGGCAGGGGGTAATCAGCCCCAGCATTTT.

V usage is TRBV5-1 and J usage is TRBJ1-3; D gene ambiguous. V was pared by 1 base and J by 0 bases, with 8 bases between. CDR1 is SGHRS, CDR2 YFSETQ, per germline. The CDR3 runs to 15 residues. The CDR3 DNA follows: TGCGCCAGCAGCTTGTCCGGGAACTCTGGAAACACCATATATTTT. Its translation: CASSLSGNSGNTIYF.

This chain joins TRBV6-5 and TRBJ1-1; D is possibly TRBD1 (6 bases). The length of the CDR3 is 15 residues. V was pared by 5 bases and J by 6 bases, with 19 bases between. Germline-derived CDR1 and CDR2 are MNHEY and SVGAGI. The CDR3 region is CASSRPGGGWSEAFF. In DNA form, the CDR3 reads TGTGCCAGCAGTCGGCCTGGGGGCGGATGGTCTGAAGCTTTCTTT.

The genes are TRBV29-1 and TRBJ2-7, with 8 bases fitting TRBD2. The CDR3 covers 13 residues. Unmatched junction bases numbered 3, after V lost 4 bases and J lost 1 base. The germline gives CDR1 SQVTM, CDR2 ANQGSEA. The DNA for the CDR3 is TGCAGCGTTGTGGCGGGAGGATCCTACGAGCAGTACTTC. This sequence encodes CSVVAGGSYEQYF.

This chain uses TRBV5-1 with TRBJ1-2; tentative D call: TRBD1 (5 bases). V was pared by 5 bases and J by 3 bases, with 11 bases between. Germline CDR1 SGHRS, CDR2 YFSETQ. The CDR3 sequence is 13 residues long. The CDR3 DNA reads as TGCGCCAGCAGGTTGACACAGGACTATGGCTACACCTTC. It specifies CASRLTQDYGYTF.

The rearrangement links TRBV27 to TRBJ1-3, with TRBD1 matching over 7 bases. Germline CDR1 MNHEY, CDR2 SMNVEV (reference sequence). The CDR3 contains 13 residues. V lost 4 bases, J lost 4 bases, and 1 base stayed unmatched. CDR3 sequence: CASSSGQGNTIYF. CDR3 coding DNA: TGTGCCAGCAGTTCGGGACAGGGAAACACCATATATTTT.

This clone came up once. The chain is built from TRBV5-1 and TRBJ1-2; D not certain. There are 16 residues in the CDR3. V was pared by 4 bases and J by 2 bases, with 18 bases between. Germline V CDR1 and CDR2: SGHRS, YFSETQ. The CDR3 sequence is CASSQLTGVQNYGYTF. For the CDR3, the DNA is TGCGCCAGCAGCCAGCTAACCGGGGTCCAAAACTATGGCTACACCTTC. The full variable domain, in which reference TRBV5-1 and TRBJ1-2 provide the parts outside the CDR3, is KAGVTQTPRYLIKTRGQQVTLSCSPISGHRSVSWYQQTPGQGLQFLFEYFSETQRNKGNFPGRFSGRQFSNSRSEMNVSTLELGDSALYLCASSQLTGVQNYGYTFGSGTRLTVV.

In this sample, this clone turned up a few times. The CDR3 DNA follows: TGTGCCAGCAGCTCGCCGGGACTAGACCGGGAGCAGTACTTC. It specifies CASSSPGLDREQYF. The chain is built from TRBV5-6 and TRBJ2-7, with 8 bases lining up with TRBD2. Germline assignment: CDR1 SGHDT and CDR2 YYEEEE. J was trimmed by 7 bases and V by 3 bases; bases with no gene match: 9. The CDR3 length is 14 residues.